Sequencing of this TCR beta chain was carried out in a study of CD8+CD57+ T cells in acquired aplastic anemia. Individuals selected for sequencing had exhibited CD8+CD57+ cell expansion on flow cytometry. Patients were therapy-naive when their blood was sampled. According to the study, genomic DNA was the template for TCR beta VDJ and CDR3 profiling. TCRdb fed the reads into MiXCR, producing one record per CDR3 protein. The sample shows approximately 160,000 distinct CDR3 sequences, about half of them seen only once. This CDR3 is 13 amino acids long. Per germline, CDR1 KGHSH and CDR2 LQKENI. The V end lost 2 bases, the J end lost 4 bases, and 8 bases lay between the germline ends. This clonotype appeared many times.

The clonotype was recovered from a human donor with aplastic anemia. Sequencing input: sorted CD4+, CD8+, or CD8+CD57+ T cells (not recorded which) from PBMCs. The V and J genes are TRBV18 and TRBJ1-2, with D maybe TRBD1 (6 bases). This CDR3 reads CASSPLDSYGYTF. In DNA form, the CDR3 reads TGTGCCAGCTCACCATTGGACAGCTATGGCTACACCTTC.